The 8 T cell receptor beta chains below all came from one sample that was sequenced in a study of neurological immune-mediated disorders. Regarding time point: longitudinal time-point 2. TCRdb reprocessed the 5' RACE reads via MiXCR and lists one record per CDR3 protein. The sample has about 60,000 distinct CDR3 sequences, roughly 10% seen once. The material sequenced was PBMCs. The receptors come from a man aged 25-45 years in good health.

This clonotype came up many times. V and J are TRBV7-3 and TRBJ2-2, with 8 bases fitting TRBD2. Germline V gene lookup returns CDR1 SGHTA and CDR2 FQGTGA. After removal of 0 bases from V and 7 bases from J, the junction contained 1 base not matched to a gene. The CDR3 covers 14 residues. The CDR3 region is CASSLTGLVGELFF. CDR3 sequence (DNA): TGTGCCAGCAGCTTAACGGGACTAGTCGGGGAGCTGTTTTTT.

Notes on this clonotype: Just one base apart from a much larger clone, this may be a read error. This chain connects TRBV7-8 to TRBJ1-2; 10 nucleotides agree with TRBD1. The J segment lost 8 bases and the V segment lost 3 bases, leaving 9 bases of the junction unmatched. This CDR3 is built from 15 residues. Germline V lookup: CDR1 SGHVS, CDR2 FQNEAQ. The CDR3 coding sequence is TGTGCCAGCAGCTTCGCTGGGGACAGGGGCATCGGCTACACCTTC. It codes for CASSFAGDRGIGYTF.

This clonotype was found many times. The V call is TRBV7-2, the J call TRBJ2-1; TRBD2 matches at 11 bases. The CDR3 covers 15 residues. The V gene's germline CDR1 is SGHTA and CDR2 FQGNSA. Trimming removed 5 bases from V and 9 bases from J; junction bases left unmatched: 9. CDR3 loop: CASSHPTSGKGEQFF. Here the CDR3 DNA reads TGTGCCAGCAGCCACCCGACTAGCGGGAAGGGTGAGCAGTTCTTC.

This clonotype has a handful of counts. This chain joins TRBV2 and TRBJ1-6; a possible D gene is TRBD1 (6 bases). This CDR3 has 15 amino acids. The V and J ends lost 6 bases and 7 bases respectively, with 16 bases between them. The germline V gene encodes CDR1 SNHLY and CDR2 FYNNEI. CDR3 region: CASSQQGIGNSPLHF. The DNA of the CDR3 is TGTGCCAGCAGCCAACAGGGTATCGGAAATTCACCCCTCCACTTT.

This clonotype has ten or more counts. The chain employs TRBV20-1 and TRBJ1-6, with 10 positions matching TRBD1. The CDR3 consists of 15 residues. CDR1 and CDR2 (germline): DFQATT, SNEGSKA (reference sequence). V was clipped by 0 bases and J by 7 bases; unmatched bases: 3. For the CDR3, the DNA is TGCAGTGCTAGAGAAGGGGGACAGGGGAATTCACCCCTCCACTTT. Encoded protein: CSAREGGQGNSPLHF.

This clonotype was observed a handful of times. This may be a read error, as it is one base from a much larger clone. The V gene is TRBV24-1, the J gene TRBJ2-1; D is possibly TRBD1 (6 bases). The CDR3 loop spans 13 amino acids. Germline V gene lookup returns CDR1 KGHDR and CDR2 SFDVKD. CDR3 protein: CATSDPDSDEHFF. In nucleotides, the CDR3 is TGTGCCACCAGTGACCCGGACAGCGATGAGCATTTCTTC.

This clonotype came up many times. The chain's CDR3 is CASSADRGHRETQYF. CDR3 bases: TGCGCCAGCAGCGCGGACAGGGGGCATCGGGAGACCCAGTACTTC. V gene TRBV5-1 combines with J gene TRBJ2-5; TRBD1 matches at 11 bases. The CDR3 consists of 15 residues. Germline lookup yields CDR1 SGHRS and CDR2 YFSETQ. The V segment lost 4 bases and the J segment 5 bases; nucleotides outside the gene matches: 7. The whole variable domain, remainder taken from reference TRBV5-1 and TRBJ2-5, is KAGVTQTPRYLIKTRGQQVTLSCSPISGHRSVSWYQQTPGQGLQFLFEYFSETQRNKGNFPGRFSGRQFSNSRSEMNVSTLELGDSALYLCASSADRGHRETQYFGPGTRLLVL.

In this sample, this clonotype is medium-sized. The chain joins TRBV20-1 to TRBJ1-2, with 9 bases aligning to TRBD1. CDR3 length: 16 amino acids. Trimming at V came to 0 bases and at J to 5 bases, leaving 10 bases not matched to a gene. Germline V gives CDR1 DFQATT, CDR2 SNEGSKA (reference sequence). CDR3 DNA sequence: TGCAGTGCTAGAGACCAAACAGGGGGCGGAATTTATGGCTACACCTTC. Translating gives CSARDQTGGGIYGYTF.